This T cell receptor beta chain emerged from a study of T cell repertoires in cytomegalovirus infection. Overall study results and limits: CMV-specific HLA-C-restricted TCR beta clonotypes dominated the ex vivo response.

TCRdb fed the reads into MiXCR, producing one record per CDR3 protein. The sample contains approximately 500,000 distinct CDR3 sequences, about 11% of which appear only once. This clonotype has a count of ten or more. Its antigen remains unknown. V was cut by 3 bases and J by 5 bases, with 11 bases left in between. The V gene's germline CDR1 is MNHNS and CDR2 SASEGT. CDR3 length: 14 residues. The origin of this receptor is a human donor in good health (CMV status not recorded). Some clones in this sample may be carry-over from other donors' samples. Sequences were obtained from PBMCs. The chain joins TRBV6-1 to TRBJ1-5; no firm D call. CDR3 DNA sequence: TGTGCCAGCAGTGAGATCGACTTCTATCAGCCCCAGCATTTT. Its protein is CASSEIDFYQPQHF.